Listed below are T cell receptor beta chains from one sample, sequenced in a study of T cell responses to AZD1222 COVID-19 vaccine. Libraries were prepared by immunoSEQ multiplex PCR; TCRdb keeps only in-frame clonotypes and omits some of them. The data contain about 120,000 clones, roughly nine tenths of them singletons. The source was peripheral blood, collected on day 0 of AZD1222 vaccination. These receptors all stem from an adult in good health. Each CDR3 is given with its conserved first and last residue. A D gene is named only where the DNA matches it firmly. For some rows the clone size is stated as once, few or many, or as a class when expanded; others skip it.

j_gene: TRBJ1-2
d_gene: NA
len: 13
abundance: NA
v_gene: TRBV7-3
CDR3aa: CASSPQPGQGYTF
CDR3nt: TGTGCCAGCAGCCCACAGCCCGGTCAGGGCTACACCTTC

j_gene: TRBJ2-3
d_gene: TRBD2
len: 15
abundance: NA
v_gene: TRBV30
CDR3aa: CAWRGLAGGPDTQYF
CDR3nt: TGTGCCTGGAGGGGACTAGCGGGAGGCCCAGATACGCAGTATTTT

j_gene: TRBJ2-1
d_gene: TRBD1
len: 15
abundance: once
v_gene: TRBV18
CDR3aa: CASTWGTGDFSEQFF
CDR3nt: TGTGCCAGCACGTGGGGGACAGGTGATTTCAGTGAGCAGTTCTTC

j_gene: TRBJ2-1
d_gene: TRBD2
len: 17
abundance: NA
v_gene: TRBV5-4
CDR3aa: CASSLLGLAGTYNEQFF
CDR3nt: TGTGCCAGCAGCTTGTTGGGACTAGCGGGAACTTACAATGAGCAGTTCTTC

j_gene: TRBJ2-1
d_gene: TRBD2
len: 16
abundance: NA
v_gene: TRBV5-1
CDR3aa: CASSAGWTSGYNEQFF
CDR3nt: TGCGCCAGCAGCGCGGGATGGACTAGCGGGTACAATGAGCAGTTCTTC

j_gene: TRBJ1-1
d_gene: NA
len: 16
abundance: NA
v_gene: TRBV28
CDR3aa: CASSRGGGRGNTEAFF
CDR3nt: TGTGCCAGCAGTCGTGGTGGGGGGCGCGGGAACACTGAAGCTTTCTTT

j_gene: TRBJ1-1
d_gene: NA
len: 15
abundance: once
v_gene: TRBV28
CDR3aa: CASSLSGGAPAEAFF
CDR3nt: TGTGCCAGCAGTTTATCTGGAGGGGCTCCGGCTGAAGCTTTCTTT

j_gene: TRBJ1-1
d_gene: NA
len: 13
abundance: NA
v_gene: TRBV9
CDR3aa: CASSPRMNTEAFF
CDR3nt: TGTGCCAGCAGCCCACGGATGAACACTGAAGCTTTCTTT

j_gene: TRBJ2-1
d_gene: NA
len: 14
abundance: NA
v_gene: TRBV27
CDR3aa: CASSLSRRNNEQFF
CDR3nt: TGTGCCAGCAGTTTATCGAGGCGGAACAATGAGCAGTTCTTC

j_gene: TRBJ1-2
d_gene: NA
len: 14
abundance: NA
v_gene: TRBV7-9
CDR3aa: CASSNGRQNYGYTF
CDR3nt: TGTGCCAGCAGCAACGGGCGTCAAAACTATGGCTACACCTTC

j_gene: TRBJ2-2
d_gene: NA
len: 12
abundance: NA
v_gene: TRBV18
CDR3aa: CASSSTSGELFF
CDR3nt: TGTGCCAGCTCGTCAACATCCGGGGAGCTGTTTTTT

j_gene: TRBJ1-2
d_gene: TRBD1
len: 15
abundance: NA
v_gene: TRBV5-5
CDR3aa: CASSLDRGPDYGYTF
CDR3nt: TGTGCCAGCAGCCTAGACAGGGGGCCCGACTATGGCTACACCTTC

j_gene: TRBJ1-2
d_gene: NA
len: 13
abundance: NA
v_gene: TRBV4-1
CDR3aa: CASSQEPGGGYTF
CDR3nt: TGCGCCAGCAGCCAAGAACCAGGAGGCGGCTACACCTTC

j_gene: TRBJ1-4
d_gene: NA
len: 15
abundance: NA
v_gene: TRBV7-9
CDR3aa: CASSLVVGANEKLFF
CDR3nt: TGTGCCAGCAGCTTAGTGGTGGGGGCTAATGAAAAACTGTTTTTT

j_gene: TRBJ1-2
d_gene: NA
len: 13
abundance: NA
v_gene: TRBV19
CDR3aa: CASKGLSQRGYTF
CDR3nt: TGTGCCAGTAAGGGACTCTCTCAAAGAGGCTACACCTTC

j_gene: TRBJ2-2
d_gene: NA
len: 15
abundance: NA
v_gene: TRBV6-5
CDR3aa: CACPRQAINTGELFF
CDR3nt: TGTGCCTGTCCCCGACAGGCGATAAACACCGGGGAGCTGTTTTTT

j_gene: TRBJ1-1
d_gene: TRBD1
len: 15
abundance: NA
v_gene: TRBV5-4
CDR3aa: CASSVGSRGRTEAFF
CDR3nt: TGTGCCAGCAGCGTGGGGTCCAGGGGGCGGACTGAAGCTTTCTTT

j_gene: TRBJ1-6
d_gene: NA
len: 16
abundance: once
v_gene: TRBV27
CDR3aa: CASSPRWGGYNSPLHF
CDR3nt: TGTGCCAGCAGTCCGCGGTGGGGTGGGTATAATTCACCCCTCCACTTT

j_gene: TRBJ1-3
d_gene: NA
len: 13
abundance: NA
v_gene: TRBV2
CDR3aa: CATEQGSGNTIYF
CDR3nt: TGTGCCACCGAACAGGGATCTGGAAACACCATATATTTT

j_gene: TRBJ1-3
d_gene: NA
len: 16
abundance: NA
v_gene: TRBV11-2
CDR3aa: CASSLGPWGPGNTIYF
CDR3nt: TGTGCCAGCAGCTTAGGCCCTTGGGGGCCTGGAAACACCATATATTTT

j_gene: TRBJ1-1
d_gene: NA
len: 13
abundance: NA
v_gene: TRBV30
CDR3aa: CAWGDPRGVGAFF
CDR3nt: TGTGCCTGGGGGGACCCTAGGGGTGTGGGAGCTTTCTTT

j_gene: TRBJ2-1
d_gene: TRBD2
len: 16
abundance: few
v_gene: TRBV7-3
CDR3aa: CASSLRLAGGYNEQFF
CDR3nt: TGTGCCAGCAGCTTACGGTTAGCGGGAGGTTACAATGAGCAGTTCTTC

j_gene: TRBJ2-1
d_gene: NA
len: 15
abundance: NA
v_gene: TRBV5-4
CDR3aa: CASSLGQGSYNEQFF
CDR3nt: TGTGCCAGCAGCTTGGGCCAGGGCTCCTACAATGAGCAGTTCTTC

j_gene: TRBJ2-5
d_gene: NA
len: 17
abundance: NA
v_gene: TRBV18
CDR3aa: CASSTTRKDSVSETQYF
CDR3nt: TGTGCCAGCTCAACCACGAGGAAGGACTCCGTTTCAGAGACCCAGTACTTC

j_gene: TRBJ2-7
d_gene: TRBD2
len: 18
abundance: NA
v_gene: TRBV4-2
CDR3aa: CASSQAPGTSGTPREQYF
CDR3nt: TGTGCCAGCAGCCAAGCCCCCGGGACTAGCGGGACCCCACGCGAGCAGTACTTC

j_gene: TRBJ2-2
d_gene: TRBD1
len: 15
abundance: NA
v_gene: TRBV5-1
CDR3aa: CATAQMTGDTGELFF
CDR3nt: TGCGCCACCGCTCAGATGACAGGGGACACCGGGGAGCTGTTTTTT

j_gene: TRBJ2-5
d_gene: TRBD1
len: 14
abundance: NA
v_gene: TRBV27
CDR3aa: CASNHRGNLETQYF
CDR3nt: TGTGCCAGCAATCACAGGGGTAACCTAGAGACCCAGTACTTC

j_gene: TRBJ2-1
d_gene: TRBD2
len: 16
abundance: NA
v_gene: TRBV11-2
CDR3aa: CASRPIAGGGYNEQFF
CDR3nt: TGTGCCAGCAGACCTATAGCGGGAGGGGGGTACAATGAGCAGTTCTTC

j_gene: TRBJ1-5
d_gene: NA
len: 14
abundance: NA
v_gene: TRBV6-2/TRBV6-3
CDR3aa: CASSFSGFRQPQHF
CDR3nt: TGTGCCAGCAGTTTTTCGGGGTTTCGACAGCCCCAGCATTTT

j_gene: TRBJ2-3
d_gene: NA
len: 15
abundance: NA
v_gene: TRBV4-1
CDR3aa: CASSQGTIGTDTQYF
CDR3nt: TGCGCCAGCAGCCAAGGGACTATAGGCACAGATACGCAGTATTTT

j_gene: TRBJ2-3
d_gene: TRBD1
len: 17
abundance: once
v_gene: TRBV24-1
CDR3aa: CATSDPRDRGMADTQYF
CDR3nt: TGTGCCACCAGTGATCCCCGGGACAGGGGAATGGCAGATACGCAGTATTTT

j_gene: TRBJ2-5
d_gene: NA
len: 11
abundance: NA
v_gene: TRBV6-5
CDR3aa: CASSYSGAQYF
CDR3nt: TGTGCCAGCAGTTACTCGGGGGCCCAGTACTTC

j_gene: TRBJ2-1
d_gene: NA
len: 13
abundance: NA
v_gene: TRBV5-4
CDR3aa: CASSPPSRNEQFF
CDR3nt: TGTGCCAGCAGCCCACCTAGCCGTAATGAGCAGTTCTTC

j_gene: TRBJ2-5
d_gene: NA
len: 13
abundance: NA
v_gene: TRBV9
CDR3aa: CASSPQVGETQYF
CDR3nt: TGTGCCAGCAGCCCACAGGTGGGGGAGACCCAGTACTTC

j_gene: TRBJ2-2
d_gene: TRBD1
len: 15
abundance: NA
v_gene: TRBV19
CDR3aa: CASSIGTGVPGELFF
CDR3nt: TGTGCCAGTAGTATTGGGACAGGGGTCCCCGGGGAGCTGTTTTTT

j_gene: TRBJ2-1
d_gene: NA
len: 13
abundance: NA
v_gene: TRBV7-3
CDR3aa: CASSQPGANEQFF
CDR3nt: TGTGCCAGCAGCCAGCCGGGAGCCAATGAGCAGTTCTTC

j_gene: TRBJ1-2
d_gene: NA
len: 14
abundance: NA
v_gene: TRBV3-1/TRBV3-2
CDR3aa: CASSQEMQNYGYTF
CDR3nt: TGTGCCAGCAGCCAAGAAATGCAGAACTATGGCTACACCTTC

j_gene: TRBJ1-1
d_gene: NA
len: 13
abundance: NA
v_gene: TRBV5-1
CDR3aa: CASSLGGNTEAFF
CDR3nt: TGCGCCAGCAGCTTGGGGGGGAACACTGAAGCTTTCTTT

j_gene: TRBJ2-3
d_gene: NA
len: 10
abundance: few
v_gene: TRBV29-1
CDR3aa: CSVGTDTQYF
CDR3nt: TGCAGCGTTGGAACAGATACGCAGTATTTT

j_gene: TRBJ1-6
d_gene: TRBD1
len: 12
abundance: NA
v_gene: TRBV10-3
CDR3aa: CAYRGHNSPLHF
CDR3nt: TGTGCCTACAGGGGGCATAATTCACCCCTCCACTTT

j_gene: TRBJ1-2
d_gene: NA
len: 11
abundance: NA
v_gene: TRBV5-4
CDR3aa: CASSSTVGYTF
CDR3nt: TGTGCCAGCAGCTCGACCGTTGGCTACACCTTC

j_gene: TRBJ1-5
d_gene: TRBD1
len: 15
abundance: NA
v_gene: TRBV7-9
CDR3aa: CASSTTGIGNQPQHF
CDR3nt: TGTGCCAGCAGCACGACAGGGATCGGCAATCAGCCCCAGCATTTT

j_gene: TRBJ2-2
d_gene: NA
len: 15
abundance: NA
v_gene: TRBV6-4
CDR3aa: CASKEQGPGTGELFF
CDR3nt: TGTGCCAGCAAAGAACAGGGCCCGGGCACCGGGGAGCTGTTTTTT

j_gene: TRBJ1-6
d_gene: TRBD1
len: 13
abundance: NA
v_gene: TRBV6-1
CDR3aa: CAAVGQGLAPLHF
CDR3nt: TGTGCCGCTGTTGGACAGGGACTCGCACCCCTCCACTTT

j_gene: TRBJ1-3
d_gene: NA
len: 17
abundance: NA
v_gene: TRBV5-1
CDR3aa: CASSLAGDTSSGNTIYF
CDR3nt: TGCGCCAGCAGCTTGGCCGGAGACACCAGCTCTGGAAACACCATATATTTT

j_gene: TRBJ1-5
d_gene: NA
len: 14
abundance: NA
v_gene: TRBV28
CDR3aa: CASSFGAANQPQHF
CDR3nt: TGTGCCAGCAGTTTCGGAGCTGCGAATCAGCCCCAGCATTTT

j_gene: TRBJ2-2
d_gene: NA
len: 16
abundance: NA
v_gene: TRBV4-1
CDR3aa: CASSRSGEGNTGELFF
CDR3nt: TGCGCCAGCAGCCGCTCAGGGGAGGGCAACACCGGGGAGCTGTTTTTT

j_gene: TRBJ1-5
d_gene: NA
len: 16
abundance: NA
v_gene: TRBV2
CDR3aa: CASSPGQPAGNQPQHF
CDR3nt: TGTGCCAGCAGTCCGGGACAACCGGCTGGCAATCAGCCCCAGCATTTT

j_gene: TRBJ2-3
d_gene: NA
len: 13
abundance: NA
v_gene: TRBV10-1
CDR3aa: CASSDPDTDTQYF
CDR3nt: TGCGCCAGCAGTGATCCGGACACAGATACGCAGTATTTT

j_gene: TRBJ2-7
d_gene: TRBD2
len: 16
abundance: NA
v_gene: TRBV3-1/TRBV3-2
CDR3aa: CASSQGPGGSSYEQYF
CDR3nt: TGTGCCAGCAGCCAAGGGCCGGGGGGAAGCTCCTACGAGCAGTACTTC

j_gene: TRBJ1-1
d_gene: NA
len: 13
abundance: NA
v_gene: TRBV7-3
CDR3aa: CASSQGMSGAAFF
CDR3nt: TGTGCCAGCAGCCAAGGCATGAGCGGGGCGGCTTTCTTT

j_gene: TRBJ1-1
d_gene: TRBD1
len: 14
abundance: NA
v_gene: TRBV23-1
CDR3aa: CASNKDRENTEAFF
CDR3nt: TGCGCCAGCAACAAAGACAGGGAGAACACTGAAGCTTTCTTT

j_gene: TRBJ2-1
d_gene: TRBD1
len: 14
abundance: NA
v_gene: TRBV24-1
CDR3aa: CATRSTGGYNEQFF
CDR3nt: TGTGCCACCAGAAGTACAGGGGGGTACAATGAGCAGTTCTTC

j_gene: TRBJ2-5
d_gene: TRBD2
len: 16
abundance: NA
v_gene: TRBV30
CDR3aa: CAWSNHLAGVGETQYF
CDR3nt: TGTGCCTGGAGTAACCACCTAGCGGGAGTAGGGGAGACCCAGTACTTC

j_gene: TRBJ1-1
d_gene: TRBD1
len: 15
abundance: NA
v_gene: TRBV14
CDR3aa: CASSLLDRVRTEAFF
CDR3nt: TGTGCCAGCAGCCTCTTGGACAGGGTTCGCACTGAAGCTTTCTTT

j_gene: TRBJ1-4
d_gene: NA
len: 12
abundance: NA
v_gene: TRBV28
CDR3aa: CASSAGNEKLFF
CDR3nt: TGTGCCAGCAGTGCAGGGAATGAAAAACTGTTTTTT

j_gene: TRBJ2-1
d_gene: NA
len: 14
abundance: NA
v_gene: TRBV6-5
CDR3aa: CASSYWQGRNEQFF
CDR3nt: TGTGCCAGCAGTTACTGGCAGGGGAGGAATGAGCAGTTCTTC

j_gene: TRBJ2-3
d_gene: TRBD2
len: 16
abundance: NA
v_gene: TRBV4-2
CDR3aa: CASSGTSGSSADTQYF
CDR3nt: TGTGCCAGCAGTGGGACTAGCGGGAGTTCGGCAGATACGCAGTATTTT

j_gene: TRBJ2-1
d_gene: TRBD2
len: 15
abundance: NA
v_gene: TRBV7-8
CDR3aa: CASSPPSGRINEQFF
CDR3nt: TGTGCCAGCAGCCCGCCCAGCGGGAGGATCAATGAGCAGTTCTTC